This T cell receptor beta chain was retrieved from a study of patients and donors after allogeneic stem cell transplantation. In its sample, this clonotype was seen a few times. TCRdb reanalysed the RT-PCR reads using MiXCR and keeps one entry per CDR3 protein. The table shows 920,000 or so distinct CDR3 sequences, with roughly 17% occurring only once. Germline CDR1 and CDR2: SGHAT and FQNNGV. With V trimmed by 5 bases and J by 4 bases, 11 bases remained unmatched. CDR3 length equals 16 residues. The chain recombines TRBV11-2 with TRBJ2-3, with 8 bases lining up with TRBD2. This clonotype was obtained from a human donor who was either an allogeneic HSCT recipient or a stem cell or donor lymphocyte infusion donor (not recorded which). It is not recorded whose cells these are; they may come from a transplant donor. The sequencing input was blood, either unsorted or a sorted T cell fraction (not recorded which). The CDR3 DNA reads as TGTGCCAGCAGCCTCTTAGCGGGGTGGGCGGCAGATACGCAGTATTTT. It yields the protein CASSLLAGWAADTQYF. Full variable domain (missing parts from reference TRBV11-2 and TRBJ2-3): EAGVAQSPRYKIIEKRQSVAFWCNPISGHATLYWYQQILGQGPKLLIQFQNNGVVDDSQLPKDRFSAERLKGVDSTLKIQPAKLEDSAVYLCASSLLAGWAADTQYFGPGTRLTVL.